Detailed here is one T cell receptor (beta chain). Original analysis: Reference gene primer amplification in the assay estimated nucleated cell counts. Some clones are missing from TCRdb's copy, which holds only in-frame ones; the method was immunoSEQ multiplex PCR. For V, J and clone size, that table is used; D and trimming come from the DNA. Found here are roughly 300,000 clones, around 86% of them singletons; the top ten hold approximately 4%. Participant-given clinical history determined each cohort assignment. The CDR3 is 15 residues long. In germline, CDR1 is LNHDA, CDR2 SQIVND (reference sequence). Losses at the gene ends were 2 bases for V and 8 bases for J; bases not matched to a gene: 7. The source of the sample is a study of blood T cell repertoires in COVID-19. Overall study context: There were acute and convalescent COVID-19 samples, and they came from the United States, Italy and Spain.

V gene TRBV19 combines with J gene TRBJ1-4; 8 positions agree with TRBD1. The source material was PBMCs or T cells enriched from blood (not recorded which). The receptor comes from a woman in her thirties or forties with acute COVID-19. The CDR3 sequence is CASSIPRGLGEKLFF. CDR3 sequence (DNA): TGTGCCAGTAGTATACCCAGGGGGCTAGGAGAAAAACTGTTTTTT.